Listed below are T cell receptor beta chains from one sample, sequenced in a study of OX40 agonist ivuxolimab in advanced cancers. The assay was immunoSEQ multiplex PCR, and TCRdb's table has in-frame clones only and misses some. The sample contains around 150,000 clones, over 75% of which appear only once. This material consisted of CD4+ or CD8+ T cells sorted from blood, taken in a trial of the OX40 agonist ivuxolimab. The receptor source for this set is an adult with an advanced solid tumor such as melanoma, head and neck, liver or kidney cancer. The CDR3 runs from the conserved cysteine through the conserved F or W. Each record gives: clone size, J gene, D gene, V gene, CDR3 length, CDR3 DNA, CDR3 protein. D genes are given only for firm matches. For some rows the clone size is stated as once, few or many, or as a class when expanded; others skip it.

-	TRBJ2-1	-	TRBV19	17	TGTGCCAGTAGTCCTTCCATAGGCGGGGTCTCCTACAATGAGCAGTTCTTC	CASSPSIGGVSYNEQFF
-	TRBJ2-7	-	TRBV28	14	TGTGCCAGCAGTTTCCCGGCCAACTCCTACGAGCAGTACTTC	CASSFPANSYEQYF
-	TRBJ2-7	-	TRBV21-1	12	TGTGCCAGCAGCAAAGGCCCCTACGAGCAGTACTTC	CASSKGPYEQYF
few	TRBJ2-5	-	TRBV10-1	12	TGCGCCAGCAGTGTCCCTGGTGGTGCCCAGTACTTC	CASSVPGGAQYF
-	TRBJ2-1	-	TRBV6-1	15	TGTGCCAGCAGTGAGTCAGGGCCCCCCTACAATGAGCAGTTCTTC	CASSESGPPYNEQFF
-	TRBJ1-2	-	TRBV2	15	TGTGCCAGCAGTGAAGGGCGGGCGGCTAACTATGGCTACACCTTC	CASSEGRAANYGYTF
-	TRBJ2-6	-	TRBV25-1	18	TGTGCCAGCAGTGAATACTGGGAGCCAACCTCTGGGGCCAACGTCCTGACTTTC	CASSEYWEPTSGANVLTF
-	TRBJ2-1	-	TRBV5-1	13	TGCGCCAGCAGCCCGGGAGATTACAATGAGCAGTTCTTC	CASSPGDYNEQFF
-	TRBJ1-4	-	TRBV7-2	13	TGTGCCAGCAGCTCTCGAGTTAGTGAAAAACTGTTTTTT	CASSSRVSEKLFF
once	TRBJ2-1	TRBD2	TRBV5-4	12	TGTGCCAGCAGCTCTTTAGCGGGAGAGGAGTTCTTC	CASSSLAGEEFF
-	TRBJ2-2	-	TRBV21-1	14	TGTGCCATCGGGACAGGGGCGAACACCGGGGAGCTGTTTTTT	CAIGTGANTGELFF
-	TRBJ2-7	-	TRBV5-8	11	TGTGCCAGCAGCTTCAGGGCCTCGCAGTACTTC	CASSFRASQYF
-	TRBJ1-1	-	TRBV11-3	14	TGTGCCAGCAGCTTATTCCAGAGGAACACTGAAGCTTTCTTT	CASSLFQRNTEAFF
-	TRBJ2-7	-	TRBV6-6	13	TGTGCCAGCAGCTACGGGCGGGACAACGAGCAGTACTTC	CASSYGRDNEQYF
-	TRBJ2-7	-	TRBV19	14	TGTGCCAGTAGTCTCACGGGACTCAACTACGAGCAGTACTTC	CASSLTGLNYEQYF
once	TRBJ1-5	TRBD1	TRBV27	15	TGTGCCAGCAGTTCTCGACAGGGTCTGGGGCAGCCCCAGCATTTT	CASSSRQGLGQPQHF
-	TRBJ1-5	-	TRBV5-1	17	TGCGCCAGCAGCTTAGGACCGGGCCACGATAGCAATCAGCCCCAGCATTTT	CASSLGPGHDSNQPQHF
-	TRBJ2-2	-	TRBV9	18	TGTGCCAGCAGCGAATTCCCGAATGTGGGGGCGAACACCGGGGAGCTGTTTTTT	CASSEFPNVGANTGELFF
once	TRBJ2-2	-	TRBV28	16	TGTGCCAGCAGTTTACCTACGGACAGGAACACCGGGGAGCTGTTTTTT	CASSLPTDRNTGELFF
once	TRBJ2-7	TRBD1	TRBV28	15	TGTGCCAGCAGGGAGACGACAGGGGGCAACGACGAGCAGTACTTC	CASRETTGGNDEQYF
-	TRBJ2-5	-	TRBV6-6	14	TGTGCCAGCAGTTACCCGACCGTAGGGGGGGCCCAGTACTTC	CASSYPTVGGAQYF
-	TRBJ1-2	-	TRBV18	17	TGTGCCAGCTCACCACCGAGGGGGACGACCCCGATGGATGGCTACACCTTC	CASSPPRGTTPMDGYTF
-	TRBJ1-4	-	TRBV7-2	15	TGTGCCAGCAGCTTAGCCCAGGGAAGAAGTGAAAAACTGTTTTTT	CASSLAQGRSEKLFF
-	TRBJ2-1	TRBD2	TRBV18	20	TGTGCCAGCTCACCGGTGGCCTCCGGGACTAGCGGGAGGTTCTACAATGAGCAGTTCTTC	CASSPVASGTSGRFYNEQFF
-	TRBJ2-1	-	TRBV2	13	TGTGCCAGCAGCCCCCTCCTTGAGGGTGAGCAGTTCTTC	CASSPLLEGEQFF
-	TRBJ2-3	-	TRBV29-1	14	TGCAGCATGTTCGGGACATCCCAGTTTTATACGCAGTATTTT	CSMFGTSQFYTQYF
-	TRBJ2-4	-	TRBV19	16	TGTGCCAGTAGTCCGCAGGGGGGATTGGCCAAAAACATTCAGTACTTC	CASSPQGGLAKNIQYF
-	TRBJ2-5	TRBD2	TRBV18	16	TGTGCCAGCTCACCCGGGACTAGCGGGGAGAGAGTGTCCCAGTACTTC	CASSPGTSGERVSQYF
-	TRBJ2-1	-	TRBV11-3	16	TGTGCCAGCAGCTTAGAAGGTAGATTAGCTTACAATGAGCAGTTCTTC	CASSLEGRLAYNEQFF
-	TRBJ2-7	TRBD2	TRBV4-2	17	TGTGCCAGCAGCCAAGGGACTAGCGGGAGCTCCCAATACGAGCAGTACTTC	CASSQGTSGSSQYEQYF
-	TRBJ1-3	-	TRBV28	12	TGTGCCAGCAGTTTATCCACAGGAGCCATATATTTT	CASSLSTGAIYF
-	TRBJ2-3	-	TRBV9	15	TGTGCCAGCAGCGTAGGAGGTCTCCTAACAGATACGCAGTATTTT	CASSVGGLLTDTQYF
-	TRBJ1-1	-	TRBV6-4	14	TGTGCCAGCAGCCGACGTGGCAGTGGGTCTGAAGCTTTCTTT	CASSRRGSGSEAFF
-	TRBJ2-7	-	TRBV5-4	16	TGTGCCAGCAGCCGGGGAGGACAGGCATTGATTTTAGAGCAGTACTTC	CASSRGGQALILEQYF
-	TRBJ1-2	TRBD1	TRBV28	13	TGTGCCAGCAGTTCGGGACAGAACTATGGCTACACCTTC	CASSSGQNYGYTF
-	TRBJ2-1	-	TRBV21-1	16	TGTGCCAGCAGCATAAGATTGGACAGGGTTTACAATGAGCAGTTCTTC	CASSIRLDRVYNEQFF
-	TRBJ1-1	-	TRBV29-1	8	TGCAGCGTTGCGGATGCTTTCTTT	CSVADAFF
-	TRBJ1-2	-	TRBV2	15	TGTGCCAGCAGTGTCGGTGGAGGGGGAAAGGAAGGCTACACCTTC	CASSVGGGGKEGYTF
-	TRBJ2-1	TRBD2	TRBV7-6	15	TGTGCCAGCAGCTTGGGACTAGCGCCTAGCAATGAGCAGTTCTTC	CASSLGLAPSNEQFF
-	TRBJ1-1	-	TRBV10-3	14	TGTGCCATCAGTGAAGGGGGGTGGTCAACTGAAGCTTTCTTT	CAISEGGWSTEAFF
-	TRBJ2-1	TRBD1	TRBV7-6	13	TGTGCCAGCAGCTCGTACAGGGGAGTCGGGCAGTTCTTC	CASSSYRGVGQFF
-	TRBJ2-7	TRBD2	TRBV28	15	TGTGCCAGCAGTCCTAGCGGAATCATATCCTACGAGCAGTACTTC	CASSPSGIISYEQYF
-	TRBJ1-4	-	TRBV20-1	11	TGCAGTCCCCAGAGGGACGGAAAACTGTTTTTT	CSPQRDGKLFF
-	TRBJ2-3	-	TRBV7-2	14	TGTGCCAGCAGCTCCGAGGAGGGCACAGATACGCAGTATTTT	CASSSEEGTDTQYF
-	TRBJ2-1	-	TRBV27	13	TGTGCCAGCAGTTATCCGGGACGCAATGAGCAGTTCTTC	CASSYPGRNEQFF
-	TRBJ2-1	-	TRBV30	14	TGTGCCTGGAGTAGAGACAGGAAATACAATGAGCAGTTCTTC	CAWSRDRKYNEQFF
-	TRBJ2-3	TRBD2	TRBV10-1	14	TGCGCCAGTCGGCCGGGACTAGCGGGAGATACGCAGTATTTT	CASRPGLAGDTQYF